These 21 T cell receptor beta chains share one sample of origin, sequenced in a study of control samples from healthy donors and cancer patients. TCRdb keeps only in-frame clones here, not all; method: immunoSEQ multiplex PCR. The sample consists of approximately 150,000 clones, 75% to 95% of them appearing once. Material for sequencing was blood. The receptors shown here come from a young man in good health.

The chain uses TRBV19 and TRBJ1-1; the D is unclear. Looked up from germline, CDR1 is LNHDA and CDR2 is SQIVND (reference sequence). V was clipped by 5 bases and J by 0 bases, with 7 bases between them. The CDR3 sequence is 13 residues long. DNA for the CDR3: TGTGCCAGTAGTGGGGTATTGAACACTGAAGCTTTCTTT. Amino acids: CASSGVLNTEAFF.

About this clone: The identical CDR3 is also encoded by other nucleotide sequences in the sample. The V and J genes are TRBV11-3 and TRBJ2-2, with 7 bases identical to TRBD2. The trim removed 1 base at V and 6 bases at J, leaving 2 bases unmatched. Germline V lookup: CDR1 SGHNT, CDR2 YENEEA. The CDR3 totals 14 residues. The CDR3 loop is CASSLGRGAGELFF. For the CDR3, the DNA is TGTGCCAGCAGCTTAGGTCGGGGGGCCGGGGAGCTGTTTTTT.

The J gene is TRBJ1-1, the V gene TRBV3-1 (or the pseudogene TRBV3-2), with D possibly being TRBD1 (6 bases). CDR3 length: 13 residues. Germline V gene data show CDR1 as LGHDT and CDR2 as YNNKEL (reference sequence). V was pared by 4 bases and J by 1 base, with 7 bases between. CDR3 amino acids: CASSRRGNTEAFF. The CDR3, as DNA: TGTGCCAGCAGCCGCAGGGGGAACACTGAAGCTTTCTTT.

The chain combines TRBV28 with TRBJ2-5; possibly TRBD1 for D (6 bases). Germline V gives CDR1 MDHEN, CDR2 SYDVKM. This CDR3 spans 13 amino acids. The V and J ends lost 10 bases and 3 bases respectively, with 15 bases between them. The CDR3 is CATNRVGEETQYF. CDR3 bases: TGTGCCACGAACAGGGTGGGGGAAGAGACCCAGTACTTC.

The V gene is TRBV5-6, the J gene TRBJ1-2, with D perhaps TRBD1 (5 bases). Germline-derived CDR1 and CDR2 are SGHDT and YYEEEE. This CDR3 contains 14 residues. With 1 base removed from V and 6 bases from J, the gap between germline ends came to 13 bases. The CDR3 nucleotides read TGTGCCAGCAGCTTGCCGGGACCAATTGATGGCTACACCTTC. Residues: CASSLPGPIDGYTF.

The chain combines TRBV28 with TRBJ1-2, with D tentatively TRBD1 (5 bases). The germline V and J ends were trimmed by 6 bases and 2 bases, with 13 bases remaining between them. This CDR3 spans 14 amino acids. The germline gives CDR1 MDHEN, CDR2 SYDVKM. The CDR3 sequence is CASRNGGANYGYTF. The CDR3 bases are TGTGCCAGCAGGAATGGAGGGGCCAACTATGGCTACACCTTC.

A single count supports this clone. This chain links TRBV7-9 with TRBJ1-6; D gene ambiguous. The germline V gene encodes CDR1 SEHNR and CDR2 FQNEAQ (reference sequence). The ends were cut back, 6 bases at V and 7 bases at J, with 16 bases in the middle. There are 15 residues in the CDR3. DNA of the CDR3: TGTGCCAGCAGTCTAGACCTGCGGGTGAATTCACCCCTCCACTTT. The encoded protein is CASSLDLRVNSPLHF.

The CDR3 DNA reads TGTGCCAGTAGTTCCCAGACAGGGGGCCACGAGCAGTACTTC. This encodes CASSSQTGGHEQYF. The gene calls are TRBV19 and TRBJ2-7; 10 bases map to TRBD1. V lost 5 bases and J lost 5; bases outside the gene matches: 6. In germline, CDR1 is LNHDA, CDR2 SQIVND (reference sequence). This CDR3 comprises 14 residues.

This clone was observed a single time. The chain combines TRBV2 with TRBJ2-7; no reliable D call. The CDR3 is 12 residues long. The V gene lost 7 bases and the J gene lost 2 bases, with 9 bases spanning the gap. Germline assignment: CDR1 SNHLY and CDR2 FYNNEI. CDR3 bases: TGTGCCAGCATAACGGAACCCTACGAGCAGTACTTC. This codes for CASITEPYEQYF.

This chain links TRBV5-6 with TRBJ2-7; D may correspond to TRBD1 or TRBD2 (5 bases each). Germline CDR1 SGHDT, CDR2 YYEEEE. Deletions cut 0 bases from V and 4 bases from J, with 8 bases between. This CDR3 comprises 13 residues. CDR3 loop: CASSLGQRYEQYF. The CDR3 DNA follows: TGTGCCAGCAGCTTGGGACAGCGGTACGAGCAGTACTTC.

The rearrangement joins TRBV2 to TRBJ1-4, with D possibly TRBD1 on 5 matching bases. Trimming pared 3 bases from V and 4 bases from J, leaving 9 bases between. Germline lookup yields CDR1 SNHLY and CDR2 FYNNEI. This CDR3 contains 14 residues. The CDR3 DNA sequence: TGTGCCAGCAGTGACAGGGAAGGTAATGAAAAACTGTTTTTT. This codes for CASSDREGNEKLFF.

This clone was found once. The rearrangement uses TRBV27 and TRBJ1-5, with D possibly matching TRBD1 (5 bases). Germline CDR1 is MNHEY and CDR2 is SMNVEV (reference sequence). The germline V and J ends were trimmed by 3 bases and 3 bases, with 9 bases remaining between them. This CDR3 is built from 14 residues. CDR3 nucleotide sequence: TGTGCCAGCAGTTTCGGGGGTACCAATCAGCCCCAGCATTTT. Translating it yields CASSFGGTNQPQHF.

This clone has only one observation. The chain links TRBV7-2 to TRBJ2-7, with TRBD2 identical over 10 bases. The CDR3 consists of 15 residues. With 1 base clipped from V and 4 bases from J, the junction kept 4 bases outside the gene matches. CDR1 is SGHTA and CDR2 is FQGNSA in the germline V gene. CDR3 loop: CASSLGSGGIYEQYF. The CDR3 region has the DNA TGTGCCAGCAGCTTAGGTAGCGGGGGGATTTACGAGCAGTACTTC.

This clone was seen just once. The V gene is TRBV24-1, the J gene TRBJ2-7; weak D call: TRBD2 (5 bases). CDR3 size: 14 residues. Germline CDR1 and CDR2: KGHDR and SFDVKD. Trimming removed 4 bases at V and 3 bases at J, with 12 bases between. CDR3 nucleotides: TGTGCCACCAGTGACCCCCGGGATAACTACGAGCAGTACTTC. Its protein is CATSDPRDNYEQYF.

The chain recombines TRBV14 with TRBJ2-7, with D perhaps TRBD1 or TRBD2 (5 bases each). Between the trimmed V and J ends, which lost 4 bases and 3 bases, there was a span of 16 bases. CDR3 length: 15 amino acids. CDR1 and CDR2 (germline): SGHDN, FVKESK. CDR3 nucleotides: TGTGCCAGCAGCCCGCCTGGGGGTCGGGACTACGAGCAGTACTTC. Amino acids: CASSPPGGRDYEQYF.

V is TRBV19 and J is TRBJ2-1, with 8 bases aligning to TRBD1. Germline values: CDR1 LNHDA, CDR2 SQIVND (reference sequence). The V and J ends lost 3 bases and 4 bases, in that order; junction bases with no gene match: 5. The CDR3 runs 15 residues. The CDR3 nucleotides are TGTGCCAGTAGTATCAAGGGACAGGCGTACAATGAGCAGTTCTTC. Its translation: CASSIKGQAYNEQFF.

This rearrangement joins TRBV19 to TRBJ2-1, with TRBD2 as a possible D gene (6 bases). Germline V gene sequence: CDR1 LNHDA, CDR2 SQIVND (reference sequence). V lost 4 bases and J lost 9, with 16 bases in between. The CDR3 totals 14 residues. DNA for the CDR3: TGTGCCAGTAGTACGGGACTCCGGGTACTTGAGCAGTTCTTC. Protein product: CASSTGLRVLEQFF.

This rearrangement joins TRBV7-3 to TRBJ2-3, with 8 bases identical to TRBD1. In germline, CDR1 is SGHTA, CDR2 FQGTGA. The length of the CDR3 is 16 residues. Germline trimming cut 4 bases from V and 2 bases from J; bases unmatched to any gene: 8. Here the CDR3 reads CASSSRTGPSTDTQYF. As DNA, the CDR3 is TGTGCCAGCAGCTCTCGGACAGGGCCATCCACAGATACGCAGTATTTT.

The rearrangement joins TRBV19 to TRBJ1-1; D remains ambiguous. The germline V gene encodes CDR1 LNHDA and CDR2 SQIVND (reference sequence). Between the trimmed V and J ends, which lost 6 bases and 7 bases, there was a span of 9 bases. CDR3 length: 11 residues. The DNA of the CDR3 is TGTGCCAGTAGATCGACACGTGAAGCTTTCTTT. This codes for CASRSTREAFF.

The gene calls are TRBV30 and TRBJ2-1; D remains unclear. Germline CDR1 reads GTSNPN; CDR2 reads SVGIG (reference sequence). The CDR3 length is 11 residues. V dropped 1 base and J dropped 8 bases, with 6 bases sitting between them. The CDR3 bases are TGTGCCTGGAGTGAAGCGTATGAGCAGTTCTTC. Its protein product is CAWSEAYEQFF.

V usage is TRBV4-2 and J usage is TRBJ2-3, with 8 bases that match TRBD1. The CDR3 covers 17 residues. V trimming: 4 bases; J trimming: 3 bases; junction bases outside the gene matches: 12. Germline values: CDR1 LGHNA, CDR2 YNFKEQ. The CDR3 loop is CASSPEQGGSSTDTQYF. CDR3 DNA: TGTGCCAGCAGCCCCGAACAGGGGGGCTCATCTACAGATACGCAGTATTTT.